This T cell receptor beta chain stems from a study of shared clonotypes between healthy human individuals. Positive CCR7 selection of CD45RO-negative cells yielded the naive CD8 cells, and terminally differentiated effector memory CD45RA+ cells were excluded. TCRdb keeps only in-frame clones here, not all; method: immunoSEQ multiplex PCR. This sample carries about 600,000 clones, 98% of them seen once, and the ten largest clones take roughly 0.29%. This clonotype was sampled from a young man in good health. The sample was naive CD8+ T cells sorted from blood.

The CDR3 reads CASSDRVAGYTF. Written as DNA, the CDR3 is TGTGCCAGCAGCGACAGGGTAGCTGGCTACACCTTC. This chain connects TRBV9 to TRBJ1-2, with a tentative D call TRBD1 (6 bases). V gave up 3 bases and J gave up 7 bases, with 10 bases separating them. The germline V gene has CDR1 SGDLS and CDR2 YYNGEE. CDR3 length: 12 residues.